The 17 T cell receptor beta chains given below trace back to one sample, sequenced in a study of Graves' ophthalmopathy and Graves' hyperthyroidism. As the template, RNA transcripts were used to amplify TCR beta CDR3 regions. Second-round multiplex PCR came after first-round RT-PCR with HTBI primers. One entry per CDR3 protein, called by TCRdb with MiXCR from the multiplex PCR reads. Here the sample spans about 400,000 distinct CDR3 sequences, around a fifth being singletons. The sequencing sample was made of peripheral blood. The receptors were gathered from a young woman with stable Graves' hyperthyroidism.

In DNA, the CDR3 is TGCAGTGCTAGTCACGCGGGAGGGCCAAATACGCAGTATTTT. Translated, it gives CSASHAGGPNTQYF. The chain couples TRBV20-1 to TRBJ2-3; 9 bases fit TRBD2. V lost 3 bases to trimming and J lost 7 bases; unmatched junction nucleotides: 8. The CDR3 spans 14 residues. CDR1 and CDR2 (germline): DFQATT, SNEGSKA (reference sequence).

The sample holds many counts of this clonotype. V is TRBV7-8 and J is TRBJ2-2; TRBD2 matches at 10 bases. V lost 6 bases, J lost 0 bases, and 4 bases stayed unmatched. Germline V gene data show CDR1 as SGHVS and CDR2 as FQNEAQ. The CDR3 spans 16 residues. The CDR3 loop reads CASRWTSGSNTGELFF. The CDR3 nucleotides read TGTGCCAGCAGATGGACTAGCGGCTCGAACACCGGGGAGCTGTTTTTT.

This clonotype was found many times. The V gene is TRBV24-1, the J gene TRBJ2-7; TRBD2 matches at 7 bases. The germline V gene has CDR1 KGHDR and CDR2 SFDVKD. V lost 5 bases and J lost 4; bases outside the gene matches: 4. The CDR3 covers 13 residues. The CDR3 loop is CATSGDSGYEQYF. The CDR3 coding sequence is TGTGCCACCAGTGGAGATAGCGGGTACGAGCAGTACTTC.

This clonotype was recorded many times. The CDR3 protein is CASREDREWQPQHF. As DNA, the CDR3 is TGTGCCAGCAGAGAGGACAGGGAATGGCAGCCCCAGCATTTT. V usage is TRBV6-2 or TRBV6-3 and J usage is TRBJ1-5, with 8 bases identical to TRBD1. Per the germline V gene, CDR1 is MNHEY and CDR2 is SVGEGT. The J segment lost 7 bases and the V segment lost 6 bases, leaving 8 bases of the junction unmatched. The CDR3 covers 14 residues.

V and J are TRBV20-1 and TRBJ2-7; D may correspond to TRBD1 or TRBD2 (6 bases each). Germline-derived CDR1 and CDR2 are DFQATT and SNEGSKA (reference sequence). This CDR3 spans 13 amino acids. V lost 3 bases, J lost 3 bases, and 12 bases lay in between. The CDR3 here is CSASGGSDYEQYF. The CDR3 DNA reads TGCAGTGCTAGCGGGGGCAGTGACTACGAGCAGTACTTC.

This clonotype was counted ten times or more. V usage is TRBV20-1 and J usage is TRBJ2-5; the D is unclear. Per germline, CDR1 DFQATT and CDR2 SNEGSKA (reference sequence). Trimming removed 3 bases from V and 5 bases from J, with 1 base in between. The CDR3 spans 9 residues. The DNA of the CDR3 is TGCAGTGCTAGGGAGACCCAGTACTTC. This sequence encodes CSARETQYF.

This clonotype occurred many times. The V and J genes are TRBV15 and TRBJ1-1, with D possibly being TRBD1 (5 bases). The V gene lost 0 bases and the J gene lost 4 bases, with 9 bases spanning the gap. The V gene's germline CDR1 is LNHNV and CDR2 YYDKDF (reference sequence). The CDR3 runs 14 residues. CDR3 coding DNA: TGTGCCACCAGCAGAGATCTAAGGGGCACTGAAGCTTTCTTT. As protein: CATSRDLRGTEAFF. The complete variable domain, with remaining parts taken from reference TRBV15 and TRBJ1-1, reads DAMVIQNPRYQVTQFGKPVTLSCSQTLNHNVMYWYQQKSSQAPKLLFHYYDKDFNNEADTPDNFQSRRPNTSFCFLDIRSPGLGDTAMYLCATSRDLRGTEAFFGQGTRLTVV.

In its sample, this clonotype was seen a few times. V gene TRBV12-3 or TRBV12-4 combines with J gene TRBJ1-2, with D tentatively TRBD1 (5 bases). Trimming removed 2 bases from V and 5 bases from J, with 9 bases in between. This CDR3 contains 13 residues. The CDR3 coding sequence is TGTGCCAGCAGTTTAATCGGGGCTTATGGCTACACCTTC. Translating it yields CASSLIGAYGYTF.

J is TRBJ2-5 and V is TRBV12-3 or TRBV12-4, with 10 bases aligning to TRBD2. The CDR3 length is 15 residues. V lost 5 bases to trimming and J lost 5 bases; unmatched junction nucleotides: 8. In DNA, the CDR3 is TGTGCCAGCAGTGGTAGCGGGGGGAACGGGGAGACCCAGTACTTC. This sequence encodes CASSGSGGNGETQYF.

The chain couples TRBV3-1 to TRBJ1-3; D is possibly TRBD1 (5 bases). Between the trimmed V and J ends, which lost 0 bases and 0 bases, there was a span of 12 bases. Germline V gene lookup returns CDR1 LGHDT and CDR2 YNNKEL (reference sequence). The CDR3 has 17 amino acids. The CDR3 DNA reads TGTGCCAGCAGCCAAGATCCACAGGCCTACTCTGGAAACACCATATATTTT. It translates to CASSQDPQAYSGNTIYF. The variable domain in full, with the rest retrieved from reference TRBV3-1 and TRBJ1-3, is DTAVSQTPKYLVTQMGNDKSIKCEQNLGHDTMYWYKQDSKKFLKIMFSYNNKELIINETVPNRFSPKSPDKAHLNLHINSLELGDSAVYFCASSQDPQAYSGNTIYFGEGSWLTVV.

This clonotype was recorded at least ten times. The chain carries TRBV4-1 and TRBJ1-2, with a possible D match to TRBD1 (5 bases). The CDR3 runs to 14 residues. CDR1 is MGHRA, CDR2 YSYEKL, per germline. Between the trimmed V and J ends, which lost 6 bases and 5 bases, there was a span of 16 bases. CDR3: CASSPLGRGYGYTF. CDR3 sequence (DNA): TGCGCCAGCAGTCCTCTGGGGCGAGGTTATGGCTACACCTTC.

This clonotype was seen repeatedly, ten times or more. The chain joins TRBV5-6 to TRBJ1-6; D is possibly TRBD1 (5 bases). Trimming stripped 1 base from V and 8 bases from J, with 7 bases between. Germline V gene sequence: CDR1 SGHDT, CDR2 YYEEEE. CDR3 size: 13 residues. CDR3 bases: TGTGCCAGCAGCTTGAAAGGGGATTCACCCCTCCACTTT. Its translation: CASSLKGDSPLHF.

This clonotype was seen repeatedly, ten times or more. The junction differs from germline at one of its ends, possibly a read error. The CDR3 sequence is CASSYSGRHVRLAKNIKYF. DNA of the CDR3: TGTGCCAGCAGTTACTCTGGGAGGCATGTGAGATTGGCCAAAAACATTAAGTACTTC. This chain uses TRBV6-2 or TRBV6-3 with TRBJ2-4; tentative D call: TRBD2 (6 bases). CDR3 size: 19 residues. Germline V CDR1 and CDR2: MNHEY, SVGEGT.

The chain has TRBV18 and TRBJ2-5, with D perhaps matching TRBD2 (5 bases). This CDR3 has 13 amino acids. With 4 bases removed from V and 5 bases from J, the gap between germline ends came to 11 bases. CDR1 is KGHSH, CDR2 LQKENI, per germline. Here the CDR3 reads CASSHRERETQYF. DNA of the CDR3: TGTGCCAGCTCACACCGGGAACGGGAGACCCAGTACTTC.

The table lists this clonotype with a few counts. A much bigger clone sits one base away, suggesting this may be a read error. The chain combines TRBV29-1 with TRBJ2-7; 9 bases align to TRBD2. The CDR3 runs 15 residues. Trimming cost V 7 bases and J 7 bases; bases outside gene matches: 17. CDR1 and CDR2 from the germline V gene are SQVTM and ANQGSEA. CDR3 protein: CSARGGRGRAWEQYF. The DNA of the CDR3 is TGCAGCGCACGTGGGGGGCGCGGGAGGGCTTGGGAGCAGTACTTC.

This rearrangement joins TRBV2 to TRBJ2-7; TRBD2 matches at 9 bases. Germline trimming cut 8 bases from V and 0 bases from J; bases unmatched to any gene: 14. Germline loops: CDR1 SNHLY, CDR2 FYNNEI. This CDR3 region has 17 residues. Here the CDR3 reads CASGRLAGRRSSYEQYF. The DNA of the CDR3 is TGTGCCAGCGGGCGGCTAGCGGGAAGGAGAAGCTCCTACGAGCAGTACTTC.

This clonotype was counted many times. V is TRBV28 and J is TRBJ2-6; D remains unclear. This CDR3 is built from 15 residues. Germline values: CDR1 MDHEN, CDR2 SYDVKM. Trimming removed 3 bases from V and 2 bases from J, with 8 bases in between. The CDR3 reads CASSFGRAGANVLTF. DNA of the CDR3: TGTGCCAGCAGTTTTGGTAGGGCTGGGGCCAACGTCCTGACTTTC.